This TCR beta chain is from a study of molecular identifiers for immune sequencing clone quantification. Study-wide points: One cell's worth of spiked Jurkat TCR RNA was reportedly detectable among approximately 990,000 naive cells.

This clonotype was counted at least ten times. What it recognizes is unknown. In TCRdb, the PCR reads were re-called with MiXCR into one record per CDR3 protein. The sample lists about half a million distinct CDR3 sequences; about a fifth were seen once. Germline V lookup: CDR1 SGHVS, CDR2 FNYEAQ. Trimming took 0 bases from V and 8 from J, leaving 10 bases between them. This CDR3 has 13 residues. The sample consisted of naive CD8+ T cells from blood, with Jurkat cell RNA spiked in. Sample subset: FACS-sorted CD8+CD4-CCR7+CD45RA+ naive T cells. The rearrangement links TRBV7-6 to TRBJ1-1, with a tentative D call TRBD1 (6 bases). The TCR originated in a human donor in good health. Some libraries in this study had Jurkat cell RNA spiked in. The CDR3 sequence: CASSLAAGAEAFF. The CDR3 region has the DNA TGTGCCAGCAGCTTAGCCGCGGGGGCGGAAGCTTTCTTT.